The 3 T cell receptor beta chains in this list originate from one sample, sequenced in a study of T cell repertoires in cytomegalovirus infection (dated by TCRdb to between 2018 and 2021). These reads were obtained on an Illumina HiSeq 1500. TCRdb itself trimmed the public reads at Q25 with fastp, ran MiXCR and retained productive beta chains. Rows merge per CDR3 protein into single entries with the most common DNA and genes. This sample comprises roughly 280,000 distinct CDR3 sequences, about an eighth of them detected only once. Of the sample, 7.5% to 10% falls within the top ten clones. The material sequenced was PBMCs. The receptors here all came from a human donor in good health (CMV status not recorded). Some clones in this sample may be carry-over from other donors' samples.

This clonotype came up a few times. The rearrangement links TRBV6-2 or TRBV6-3 to TRBJ2-7; 7 bases match TRBD1. The junction had 5 bases not matched to a gene; V was cut back by 8 bases and J by 1 base. CDR3 length: 13 amino acids. Germline lookup yields CDR1 MNHEY and CDR2 SVGEGT. The CDR3 DNA sequence: TGTGCCAGCTGCCGGGACAGATCCTACGAGCAGTACTTC. Protein product: CASCRDRSYEQYF.

This clonotype was found a few times. The chain carries TRBV2 and TRBJ2-7; D gene uncertain. The V and J ends lost 9 bases and 0 bases respectively, with 15 bases between them. Germline assignment: CDR1 SNHLY and CDR2 FYNNEI. CDR3 length equals 14 residues. The CDR3 loop is CASSDVQSSYEQYF. Written as DNA, the CDR3 is TGTGCCAGTTCGGACGTCCAGAGCTCCTACGAGCAGTACTTC.

The chain uses TRBV7-3 and TRBJ2-1, with TRBD2 matching over 8 bases. Germline V lookup: CDR1 SGHTA, CDR2 FQGTGA. Unmatched junction bases numbered 9, after V lost 5 bases and J lost 3 bases. The CDR3 has 16 residues. The CDR3 DNA follows: TGTGCCAGCAGCCTATCCCCCGCGGGGGGCTACAATGAGCAGTTCTTC. Its protein is CASSLSPAGGYNEQFF.